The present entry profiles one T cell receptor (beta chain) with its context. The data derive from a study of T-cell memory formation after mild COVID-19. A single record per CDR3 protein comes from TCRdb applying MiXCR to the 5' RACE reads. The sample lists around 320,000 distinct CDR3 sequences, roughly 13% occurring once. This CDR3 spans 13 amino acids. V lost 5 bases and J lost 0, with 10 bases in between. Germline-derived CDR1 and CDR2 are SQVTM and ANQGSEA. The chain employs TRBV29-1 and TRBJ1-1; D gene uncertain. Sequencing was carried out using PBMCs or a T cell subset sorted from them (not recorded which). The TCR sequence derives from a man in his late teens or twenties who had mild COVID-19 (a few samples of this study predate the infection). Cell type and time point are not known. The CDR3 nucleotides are TGCAGCGTTCCGACCGAGATGAACACTGAAGCTTTCTTT. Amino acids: CSVPTEMNTEAFF. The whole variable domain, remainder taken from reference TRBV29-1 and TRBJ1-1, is SAVISQKPSRDICQRGTSLTIQCQVDSQVTMMFWYRQQPGQSLTLIATANQGSEATYESGFVIDKFPISRPNLTFSTLTVSNMSPEDSSIYLCSVPTEMNTEAFFGQGTRLTVV.